These 21 T cell receptor beta chains originate from one sample sequenced in a study of blood T cells in healthy people across ages. The second PCR ran about 7 to 12 cycles with a sample-barcoded 5' primer and J-beta primers. In TCRdb, the 5' RACE reads were re-called with MiXCR into one record per CDR3 protein. The top ten hold around 21% of the sample, which has fewer than 1 million distinct CDR3 sequences, around 42% seen once. Sequencing was done on a sample of blood. The receptors come from a man aged 60 to 75 in good health.

This sequence joins TRBV3-1 and TRBJ2-1, with TRBD1 identical over 8 bases. V gave up 1 base and J gave up 15 bases; unmatched junction bases: 2. The CDR3 length is 11 residues. Germline CDR1 reads LGHDT; CDR2 reads YNNKEL (reference sequence). Written as DNA, the CDR3 is TGTGCCAGCAGCCAAGGACAGGGGCTGTTCTTC. Translation gives CASSQGQGLFF.

Concerning this clonotype itself: This may come from a read error, since a much larger clone is one base off. The V gene is TRBV7-2, the J gene TRBJ2-7, with 13 bases matching TRBD2. The CDR3 is 14 residues long. Trimming at V came to 4 bases and at J to 8 bases, leaving 5 bases not matched to a gene. Per germline, CDR1 SGHTA and CDR2 FQGNSA. The CDR3 DNA reads TGTGCCAGCAGCTGGGGACTAGCGGGGTATAAGCAGTACTTC. Encoded protein: CASSWGLAGYKQYF.

The chain's CDR3 is CASSQDIVAGGSSYNEQFF. The CDR3 coding sequence is TGTGCCAGCAGCCAAGATATAGTAGCGGGGGGTAGCTCCTACAATGAGCAGTTCTTC. The chain is built from TRBV4-2 and TRBJ2-1; 10 bases fit TRBD2. The trim removed 0 bases at V and 0 bases at J, leaving 8 bases unmatched. From germline, CDR1 is LGHNA and CDR2 YNFKEQ. This CDR3 has 19 residues.

V and J are TRBV6-5 and TRBJ2-1; TRBD1 agrees at 8 bases. CDR1 is MNHEY, CDR2 SVGAGI, per germline. Trimming cost V 0 bases and J 6 bases; bases outside gene matches: 10. This CDR3 comprises 17 residues. The CDR3: CASSYSISGQGANEQFF. As DNA, the CDR3 is TGTGCCAGCAGTTACTCGATATCCGGACAGGGTGCCAATGAGCAGTTCTTC.

The rearrangement uses TRBV27 and TRBJ2-2; TRBD2 matches 9 bases. Germline CDR1 and CDR2: MNHEY and SMNVEV (reference sequence). Trimming at V came to 6 bases and at J to 2 bases, leaving 13 bases not matched to a gene. The CDR3 covers 18 residues. The CDR3 sequence: CASSKRLAGTLNTGELFF. The DNA for the CDR3 is TGTGCCAGCAGCAAACGGCTAGCGGGGACCCTTAACACCGGGGAGCTGTTTTTT.

This clonotype was counted between two and nine times. The chain combines TRBV14 with TRBJ1-1; TRBD1 matches at 8 bases. J lost 11 bases, V lost 4 bases, and 6 bases had no gene match. Germline lookup yields CDR1 SGHDN and CDR2 FVKESK. CDR3 size: 12 residues. CDR3 coding DNA: TGTGCCAGCAGCCGACAGGGGAAGACGGCTTTCTTT. The encoded protein is CASSRQGKTAFF.

The V call is TRBV7-2, the J call TRBJ1-4, with D perhaps TRBD1 (6 bases). Between the trimmed V and J ends, which lost 6 bases and 7 bases, there was a span of 24 bases. The germline CDR1 and CDR2 sequences are SGHTA and FQGNSA. The CDR3 is made up of 17 amino acids. The CDR3 bases are TGTGCCAGCAGGCGATACGGGACAATAGGGATCGGTGAAAAACTGTTTTTT. Residues: CASRRYGTIGIGEKLFF.

This sequence joins TRBV24-1 and TRBJ2-5; TRBD2 is a possible D gene (5 bases). Between the trimmed V and J ends, which lost 5 bases and 3 bases, there was a span of 15 bases. This CDR3 comprises 15 residues. Germline V CDR1 and CDR2: KGHDR, SFDVKD. The CDR3 reads CATSARERGKETQYF. The CDR3 DNA follows: TGTGCCACCAGTGCGCGAGAGAGAGGGAAAGAGACCCAGTACTTC.

This clonotype was counted only a few times. The chain carries TRBV7-2 and TRBJ1-5; D gene uncertain. Germline V gene lookup returns CDR1 SGHTA and CDR2 FQGNSA. The V end lost 2 bases, the J end lost 5 bases, and 7 bases lay between the germline ends. The CDR3 covers 13 residues. CDR3 bases: TGTGCCAGCAGCTTAAAGGCGGATCAGCCCCAGCATTTT. As protein: CASSLKADQPQHF.

The genes are TRBV5-1 and TRBJ2-1; a weak D match, TRBD2 (6 bases). Per germline, CDR1 SGHRS and CDR2 YFSETQ. V dropped 0 bases and J dropped 4 bases, with 14 bases sitting between them. The CDR3 runs 16 residues. CDR3 region: CASSLDGGAGYNEQFF. In DNA form, the CDR3 reads TGCGCCAGCAGCTTGGATGGAGGGGCTGGTTACAATGAGCAGTTCTTC. Full variable domain (remainder filled in from reference TRBV5-1 and TRBJ2-1): KAGVTQTPRYLIKTRGQQVTLSCSPISGHRSVSWYQQTPGQGLQFLFEYFSETQRNKGNFPGRFSGRQFSNSRSEMNVSTLELGDSALYLCASSLDGGAGYNEQFFGPGTRLTVL.

The chain carries TRBV30 and TRBJ2-7; either TRBD1 or TRBD2 may fit D (7 bases each). The J call may be mistaken, given a closer DNA end match to TRBJ2-4. This CDR3 has 15 amino acids. Looked up from germline, CDR1 is GTSNPN and CDR2 is SVGIG (reference sequence). DNA of the CDR3: TGTGCCTGGAGTGTACGGGGGGCAGGGGGAACCATTCAGTACTTC. Protein: CAWSVRGAGGTIQYF.

The chain is built from TRBV18 and TRBJ2-4; D may be TRBD1 or TRBD2 (5 bases each). Germline CDR1 and CDR2: KGHSH and LQKENI. The CDR3 contains 15 residues. V gave up 5 bases and J gave up 0 bases, with 11 bases separating them. The CDR3 DNA follows: TGTGCCAGCTCATGGGACCGCGTAGCCAAAAACATTCAGTACTTC. Its translation: CASSWDRVAKNIQYF.

CDR3 DNA: TGTGCCAGCGGACAGGGGACCTACAATGAGCAGTTCTTC. It translates to CASGQGTYNEQFF. V and J are TRBV11-3 and TRBJ2-1, with 9 bases lining up with TRBD1. This CDR3 spans 13 amino acids. With V trimmed by 8 bases and J by 2 bases, 1 base remained unmatched. CDR1 and CDR2 (germline): SGHNT, YENEEA.

The rearrangement links TRBV7-2 to TRBJ2-3, with 8 bases identical to TRBD1. The CDR3 is 16 amino acids. J lost 2 bases, V lost 1 base, and 5 bases had no gene match. Germline V gives CDR1 SGHTA, CDR2 FQGNSA. The chain's CDR3 is CASSLGQGRTTDTQYF. CDR3 sequence (DNA): TGTGCCAGCAGCTTAGGACAGGGGAGAACCACAGATACGCAGTATTTT.

The chain uses TRBV20-1 and TRBJ2-1; D unresolved. Germline V gives CDR1 DFQATT, CDR2 SNEGSKA (reference sequence). V shed 1 base and J shed 4 bases, with 14 bases lying between them. This CDR3 comprises 15 residues. Here the CDR3 reads CSARAPDRGYNEQFF. CDR3 bases: TGCAGTGCTAGAGCCCCCGATCGAGGATACAATGAGCAGTTCTTC.

The chain combines TRBV7-9 with TRBJ1-4, with 7 bases aligning to TRBD1. Germline CDR1 and CDR2: SEHNR and FQNEAQ (reference sequence). This CDR3 is built from 16 residues. With 5 bases clipped from V and 8 bases from J, the junction kept 14 bases outside the gene matches. CDR3: CASSREPGQIREKLFF. The DNA for the CDR3 is TGTGCCAGCAGCAGGGAGCCGGGACAGATAAGGGAAAAACTGTTTTTT.

The chain joins TRBV6-6 to TRBJ2-1, with 10 nucleotides matching TRBD2. Germline trimming cut 7 bases from V and 6 bases from J; bases unmatched to any gene: 12. The CDR3 spans 16 residues. Germline V gene lookup returns CDR1 MNHNY and CDR2 SVGAGI (reference sequence). The DNA of the CDR3 is TGTGCCAGCACCTCGACTTTTCTAGCGGGAGTCAATGAGCAGTTCTTC. Translated: CASTSTFLAGVNEQFF.

As to this clonotype: The junction departs from the called germline gene at one end, perhaps through a read error. The CDR3 loop is CASSEGTNYNEQYF. The CDR3 DNA sequence: TGTGCCAGCAGTGAAGGGACTAACTACAATGAGCAGTACTTC. V and J are TRBV10-2 and TRBJ2-1, with 7 bases that match TRBD2. The J call is in doubt because the DNA end fits TRBJ2-7 better. CDR1 and CDR2 (germline): WSHSY, SAAADI. The CDR3 runs to 14 residues.

This clonotype was counted only a few times. The chain couples TRBV7-6 to TRBJ2-1; 11 bases fit TRBD2. CDR1 and CDR2 from the germline V gene are SGHVS and FNYEAQ. The CDR3 has 19 amino acids. Trimming removed 6 bases from V and 4 bases from J; junction bases left unmatched: 17. Here the CDR3 reads CASSPVGTKTSGVYNEQFF. CDR3 DNA sequence: TGTGCCAGCAGTCCCGTCGGGACAAAGACTAGCGGGGTGTACAATGAGCAGTTCTTC.

This rearrangement joins TRBV9 to TRBJ1-5, with unresolved D. V shed 7 bases and J shed 0 bases, with 8 bases lying between them. CDR1 and CDR2 (germline): SGDLS, YYNGEE. The CDR3 totals 13 residues. DNA for the CDR3: TGTGCCAGCGGCGGGCATAGCAATCAGCCCCAGCATTTT. Translation: CASGGHSNQPQHF.

This clonotype was seen more than once but under ten times. The rearrangement joins TRBV27 to TRBJ2-5; D is unresolved. V was cut by 4 bases and J by 7 bases, with 13 bases left in between. The length of the CDR3 is 13 residues. From germline, CDR1 is MNHEY and CDR2 SMNVEV (reference sequence). The CDR3 loop is CASSWQSQATQYF. The CDR3 bases are TGTGCCAGCAGTTGGCAAAGCCAGGCGACCCAGTACTTC.